The 22 T cell receptor beta chains below all came from one sample that was sequenced in a study of Graves' ophthalmopathy and Graves' hyperthyroidism. Transcripts of RNA were the source for amplifying TCR beta CDR3 regions. The authors performed first-round RT-PCR with HTBI primers and then a second-round multiplex PCR. TCRdb re-analysed the multiplex PCR reads in MiXCR, keeping a single row per CDR3 protein. This repertoire shows over a million distinct CDR3 sequences, around a third found once; its top ten account for approximately 12%. The sequencing input was peripheral blood or thyroid tissue (not recorded which). These receptors were collected from an adult man with Graves' hyperthyroidism.

This clonotype was counted ten times or more. The chain has TRBV9 and TRBJ2-2; 7 positions agree with TRBD1. The germline CDR1 and CDR2 sequences are SGDLS and YYNGEE. Trimming cost V 2 bases and J 1 base; bases outside gene matches: 2. This CDR3 region has 15 residues. The CDR3 DNA follows: TGTGCCAGCAGCGTTCAGGGGGTGAACACCGGGGAGCTGTTTTTT. Translation gives CASSVQGVNTGELFF.

This clonotype was detected ten times or more. The gene calls are TRBV10-3 and TRBJ2-7; no firm D call. Germline loops: CDR1 ENHRY, CDR2 SYGVKD. The CDR3 is made up of 11 amino acids. The V end was cut by 6 bases, the J end by 3 bases, with 6 bases between. DNA for the CDR3: TGTGCCATCAGCCTGAACTACGAGCAGTACTTC. Translating gives CAISLNYEQYF.

This clonotype came up a few times. The genes are TRBV20-1 and TRBJ1-2, with D perhaps matching TRBD1 (5 bases). Germline V gene data show CDR1 as DFQATT and CDR2 as SNEGSKA (reference sequence). The CDR3 contains 12 residues. V lost 3 bases and J lost 4, with 9 bases in between. The CDR3 region has the DNA TGCAGTGCTAGGTTTAGGGGCTATGGCTACACCTTC. Translation gives CSARFRGYGYTF.

The V and J genes are TRBV9 and TRBJ2-7; TRBD1 aligns across 8 bases. Germline values: CDR1 SGDLS, CDR2 YYNGEE. V lost 4 bases to trimming and J lost 2 bases; unmatched junction nucleotides: 11. This CDR3 comprises 16 residues. The CDR3 region has the DNA TGTGCCAGCAGCCCTCCTGGCGGACAGGGACCCTACGAGCAGTACTTC. It encodes CASSPPGGQGPYEQYF.

A few counts support this clonotype. The chain couples TRBV6-5 to TRBJ1-1; a possible D gene is TRBD1 (5 bases). V lost 2 bases to trimming and J lost 4 bases, with 11 bases between them. This CDR3 has 14 amino acids. Looked up from germline, CDR1 is MNHEY and CDR2 is SVGAGI. CDR3 loop: CASSYDGGLTEAFF. CDR3 bases: TGTGCCAGCAGTTACGATGGGGGACTCACTGAAGCTTTCTTT.

This clonotype was detected ten times or more. In nucleotides, the CDR3 is TGTGCCTGGAGTCAGGGGACGGCTTCCAGCTACACCTTC. Amino acids: CAWSQGTASSYTF. The chain employs TRBV30 and TRBJ1-2; D possibly corresponds to TRBD1 (6 bases). V was clipped by 2 bases and J by 9 bases, with 16 bases between them. Germline CDR1 GTSNPN, CDR2 SVGIG (reference sequence). The CDR3 is 13 residues long.

Ten or more counts support this clonotype. As DNA, the CDR3 is TGTGCCACAGGCGGCTTACAGGGACCCTACGAGCAGTACTTC. Encoded protein: CATGGLQGPYEQYF. The chain carries TRBV11-2 and TRBJ2-7; the D gene is possibly TRBD1 (6 bases). Germline lookup yields CDR1 SGHAT and CDR2 FQNNGV. V lost 10 bases and J 2 bases, leaving 18 bases between the germline ends. CDR3 length equals 14 residues.

This clonotype was picked up many times. V usage is TRBV11-2 and J usage is TRBJ2-2; possibly TRBD1 for D (5 bases). From germline, CDR1 is SGHAT and CDR2 FQNNGV. The CDR3 is 14 residues long. Deletions cut 1 base from V and 4 bases from J, with 7 bases between. The CDR3 DNA reads as TGTGCCAGCAGCTTAGGACAGAGCACCGGGGAGCTGTTTTTT. Translating gives CASSLGQSTGELFF.

The chain has TRBV7-2 and TRBJ1-5; 7 bases align to TRBD1. Losses at the gene ends were 4 bases for V and 2 bases for J; bases not matched to a gene: 5. Germline CDR1 is SGHTA and CDR2 is FQGNSA. This CDR3 comprises 15 residues. Here the CDR3 reads CASSWRDSRNQPQHF. Written as DNA, the CDR3 is TGTGCCAGCAGCTGGCGGGACAGCCGCAATCAGCCCCAGCATTTT.

The V gene is TRBV7-9, the J gene TRBJ2-7; D not resolved. CDR1 is SEHNR and CDR2 is FQNEAQ in the germline V gene (reference sequence). The CDR3 covers 17 residues. V shed 2 bases and J shed 0 bases, with 17 bases lying between them. The CDR3 DNA is TGTGCCAGCAGCTTATCGGTGGGATTCAGCCCCTCCTACGAGCAGTACTTC. Translation: CASSLSVGFSPSYEQYF.

The rearrangement links TRBV7-9 to TRBJ2-7, with 7 bases aligning to TRBD1. The CDR3 length is 15 residues. Germline CDR1 SEHNR, CDR2 FQNEAQ (reference sequence). Trimming took 5 bases from V and 2 from J; bases not matched to a gene: 9. Here the CDR3 reads CASSAMDRRPYEQYF. The CDR3, as DNA: TGTGCCAGCAGCGCCATGGACAGGCGGCCCTACGAGCAGTACTTC.

This clonotype has ten or more counts. This chain joins TRBV7-8 and TRBJ1-2, with D unclear. Germline V gene data show CDR1 as SGHVS and CDR2 as FQNEAQ. The CDR3 has 14 amino acids. V was shortened by 1 base and J by 5 bases, with 11 bases between the two germline ends. The DNA for the CDR3 is TGTGCCAGCAGCTTAGGAACAGTTGGGTATGGCTACACCTTC. Translating gives CASSLGTVGYGYTF. Supplemented by reference TRBV7-8 and TRBJ1-2, the full variable domain reads GAGVSQSPRYKVAKRGQDVALRCDPISGHVSLFWYQQALGQGPEFLTYFQNEAQLDKSGLPSDRFFAERPEGSVSTLKIQRTQQEDSAVYLCASSLGTVGYGYTFGSGTRLTVV.

Ten or more counts support this clonotype. The chain has TRBV24-1 and TRBJ1-2; unclear D gene. With 3 bases removed from V and 0 bases from J, the gap between germline ends came to 13 bases. CDR1 and CDR2 (germline): KGHDR, SFDVKD. The CDR3 contains 16 residues. CDR3 DNA sequence: TGTGCCACCAGTGATACGCGGGAAGGGCCTAACTATGGCTACACCTTC. Encoded protein: CATSDTREGPNYGYTF.

This clonotype was recorded at least ten times. The rearrangement joins TRBV7-2 to TRBJ2-7; 7 bases map to TRBD1. The V gene's germline CDR1 is SGHTA and CDR2 FQGNSA. The CDR3 covers 15 residues. J gave up 0 bases and V 7 bases, and 9 bases lay outside the gene matches. The CDR3 sequence: CASTFSGTVSYEQYF. In nucleotides, the CDR3 is TGTGCCAGCACGTTCTCCGGGACAGTCTCCTACGAGCAGTACTTC. Full variable domain (rest looked up from reference TRBV7-2 and TRBJ2-7): GAGVSQSPSNKVTEKGKDVELRCDPISGHTALYWYRQSLGQGLEFLIYFQGNSAPDKSGLPSDRFSAERTGGSVSTLTIQRTQQEDSAVYLCASTFSGTVSYEQYFGPGTRLTVT.

This clonotype was counted a few times. V is TRBV6-1 and J is TRBJ1-2; TRBD1 matches at 11 bases. The length of the CDR3 is 14 residues. Germline CDR1 MNHNS, CDR2 SASEGT. The junction had 3 bases not matched to a gene; V was cut back by 2 bases and J by 7 bases. DNA for the CDR3: TGTGCCAGCAGTGAAAGGACAGGGGGCGGTGGCTACACCTTC. It encodes CASSERTGGGGYTF.

This clonotype was counted ten times or more. V usage is TRBV12-3 or TRBV12-4 and J usage is TRBJ1-5; the match to TRBD1 covers 7 bases. V was pared by 6 bases and J by 6 bases, with 11 bases of the junction left unmatched. The CDR3 loop spans 15 amino acids. CDR3 region: CASSLTQGSSQPQHF. The CDR3 DNA sequence: TGTGCCAGCAGCTTAACACAGGGGTCTAGTCAGCCCCAGCATTTT.

The V gene is TRBV3-1, the J gene TRBJ1-5, with D perhaps TRBD1 (5 bases). This CDR3 is 19 amino acids long. The germline gives CDR1 LGHDT, CDR2 YNNKEL (reference sequence). Trimming shortened V by 5 bases and J by 3 bases, and 26 bases separated the two germline ends. The CDR3 protein is CASSYGPDNDWGYNQPQHF. The CDR3 DNA sequence: TGTGCCAGCAGCTACGGGCCTGACAACGACTGGGGGTACAATCAGCCCCAGCATTTT.

This chain uses TRBV6-1 with TRBJ2-7, with a weak D call TRBD1 (6 bases). V gave up 1 base and J gave up 3 bases, with 16 bases separating them. The CDR3 sequence is 16 residues long. Germline CDR1 reads MNHNS; CDR2 reads SASEGT. CDR3 in amino acids: CASSEGWGNRDYEQYF. The CDR3, as DNA: TGTGCCAGCAGTGAAGGATGGGGAAACAGGGACTACGAGCAGTACTTC.

The gene calls are TRBV10-3 and TRBJ2-5; TRBD1 aligns across 7 bases. Germline trimming cut 2 bases from V and 1 base from J; bases unmatched to any gene: 1. Per the germline V gene, CDR1 is ENHRY and CDR2 is SYGVKD. This CDR3 contains 14 residues. CDR3: CAISEKGAQETQYF. The CDR3 DNA reads TGTGCCATCAGTGAGAAGGGGGCCCAAGAGACCCAGTACTTC.

This clonotype was seen at least ten times. This rearrangement joins TRBV7-9 to TRBJ2-7, with 9 bases fitting TRBD1. The ends lost 2 bases at V and 2 bases at J; junction bases unmatched: 7. CDR1 is SEHNR and CDR2 is FQNEAQ in the germline V gene (reference sequence). CDR3 size: 16 residues. CDR3 sequence reads: CASSLTTGGFAYEQYF. CDR3 DNA: TGTGCCAGCAGCTTAACTACAGGGGGCTTCGCCTACGAGCAGTACTTC.

The CDR3 reads CSANRDRSQPQHF. The CDR3 DNA is TGCAGTGCAAACCGGGACAGGAGTCAGCCCCAGCATTTT. The chain couples TRBV20-1 to TRBJ1-5, with 8 bases identical to TRBD1. CDR1 and CDR2 from the germline V gene are DFQATT and SNEGSKA (reference sequence). The CDR3 length is 13 residues. V shed 6 bases and J 6 bases; nucleotides not matched to a gene: 7.

This clonotype has just a few counts. This chain uses TRBV12-5 with TRBJ1-3; no reliable D call. The CDR3 runs 17 residues. Deletions cut 5 bases from V and 0 bases from J, with 17 bases between. The germline V gene has CDR1 LGHNT and CDR2 FRNRAP. The CDR3 spells CASGPLGSDFSGNTIYF. The CDR3 DNA reads TGTGCTAGTGGTCCCTTGGGGTCAGACTTCTCTGGAAACACCATATATTTT. The complete variable domain, with remaining parts taken from reference TRBV12-5 and TRBJ1-3, reads DARVTQTPRHKVTEMGQEVTMRCQPILGHNTVFWYRQTMMQGLELLAYFRNRAPLDDSGMPKDRFSAEMPDATLATLKIQPSEPRDSAVYFCASGPLGSDFSGNTIYFGEGSWLTVV.